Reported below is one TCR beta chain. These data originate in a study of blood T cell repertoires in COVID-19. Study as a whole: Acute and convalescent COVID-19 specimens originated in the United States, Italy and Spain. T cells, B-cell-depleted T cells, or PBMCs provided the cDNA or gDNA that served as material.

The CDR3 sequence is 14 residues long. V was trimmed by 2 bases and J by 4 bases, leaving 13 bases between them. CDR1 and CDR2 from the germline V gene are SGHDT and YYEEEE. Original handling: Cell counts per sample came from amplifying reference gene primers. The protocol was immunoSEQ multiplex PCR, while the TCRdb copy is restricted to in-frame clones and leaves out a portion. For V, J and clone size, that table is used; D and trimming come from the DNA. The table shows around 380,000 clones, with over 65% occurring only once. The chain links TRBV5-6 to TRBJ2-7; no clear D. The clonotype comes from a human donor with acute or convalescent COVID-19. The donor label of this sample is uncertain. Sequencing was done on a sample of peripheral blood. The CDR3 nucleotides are TGTGCCAGCAGCTTAGTTAACGGAGATTACGAGCAGTACTTC. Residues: CASSLVNGDYEQYF.